One and the same sample provided the 7 T cell receptor beta chains below, sequenced in a study of shared clonotypes between healthy human individuals. Repertoires were generated with immunoSEQ multiplex PCR, while TCRdb's copy carries only in-frame clones and drops some. There are 750,000 to 1,000,000 clones in the sample; about 92% occur only once, and about 24% lies in the top ten. Positive CCR7 selection of CD45RO-negative cells yielded the naive CD8 cells, and terminally differentiated effector memory CD45RA+ cells were excluded. Input material: naive CD8+ T cells sorted from blood. The receptors come from a man aged 25 to 40 in good health.

The chain recombines TRBV29-1 with TRBJ2-1, with 9 bases that match TRBD2. Germline V gene sequence: CDR1 SQVTM, CDR2 ANQGSEA. The CDR3 has 14 amino acids. DNA of the CDR3: TGCACTGGGGAACTAGCGGGCGGGGGTAATGAGCAGTTCTTC. Protein sequence: CTGELAGGGNEQFF.

This chain links TRBV19 with TRBJ2-1, with D perhaps given as TRBD1 or TRBD2 (6 bases each). Germline assignment: CDR1 LNHDA and CDR2 SQIVND (reference sequence). V was trimmed by 3 bases and J by 3 bases, leaving 12 bases between them. This CDR3 has 15 amino acids. The CDR3 nucleotides read TGTGCCAGTAGTATTGGGGGGCACTACTACAATGAGCAGTTCTTC. It is translated as CASSIGGHYYNEQFF.

This rearrangement joins TRBV7-9 to TRBJ2-7; no clear D. The V end lost 5 bases, the J end lost 2 bases, and 10 bases lay between the germline ends. Germline loops: CDR1 SEHNR, CDR2 FQNEAQ (reference sequence). The CDR3 runs 13 residues. CDR3 in DNA: TGTGCCAGCAGCCCGGCGACGGCCTACGAGCAGTACTTC. Protein: CASSPATAYEQYF.

V gene TRBV6-4 combines with J gene TRBJ1-4; 11 bases map to TRBD1. The CDR3 extends over 18 amino acids. J gave up 6 bases and V 10 bases, and 19 bases lay outside the gene matches. CDR1 MRHNA and CDR2 SNTAGT come from the germline V gene. The CDR3 DNA reads TGTGCCATGAGGGGACAGGGGACAGGGGGAGGCGGGGATGAAAAACTGTTTTTT. Residues: CAMRGQGTGGGGDEKLFF.

The V call is TRBV7-2, the J call TRBJ2-1, with 8 positions matching TRBD2. V trimming: 1 base; J trimming: 5 bases; junction bases outside the gene matches: 7. The CDR3 runs to 16 residues. CDR1 is SGHTA, CDR2 FQGNSA, per germline. The CDR3 DNA is TGTGCCAGCAGCTTAGTTGCTGGACTAGCCAACAATGAGCAGTTCTTC. Its translation: CASSLVAGLANNEQFF.

V is TRBV27 and J is TRBJ1-1; TRBD1 matches 9 bases. The ends lost 3 bases at V and 10 bases at J; junction bases unmatched: 12. This CDR3 spans 15 amino acids. CDR1 and CDR2 (germline): MNHEY, SMNVEV (reference sequence). DNA of the CDR3: TGTGCCAGCAGTTTCCTACAAGACAGGGGGACCCGAGCTTTCTTT. It yields the protein CASSFLQDRGTRAFF.

In DNA form, the CDR3 reads TGTGCCAGCAGCTTAAGCTCCCTACTAGCGGGAGACTACAATGAGCAGTTCTTC. Translating gives CASSLSSLLAGDYNEQFF. This chain connects TRBV7-2 to TRBJ2-1; the match to TRBD2 covers 11 bases. This CDR3 region has 18 residues. In germline, CDR1 is SGHTA, CDR2 FQGNSA. Trimming at V came to 2 bases and at J to 3 bases, leaving 9 bases not matched to a gene.